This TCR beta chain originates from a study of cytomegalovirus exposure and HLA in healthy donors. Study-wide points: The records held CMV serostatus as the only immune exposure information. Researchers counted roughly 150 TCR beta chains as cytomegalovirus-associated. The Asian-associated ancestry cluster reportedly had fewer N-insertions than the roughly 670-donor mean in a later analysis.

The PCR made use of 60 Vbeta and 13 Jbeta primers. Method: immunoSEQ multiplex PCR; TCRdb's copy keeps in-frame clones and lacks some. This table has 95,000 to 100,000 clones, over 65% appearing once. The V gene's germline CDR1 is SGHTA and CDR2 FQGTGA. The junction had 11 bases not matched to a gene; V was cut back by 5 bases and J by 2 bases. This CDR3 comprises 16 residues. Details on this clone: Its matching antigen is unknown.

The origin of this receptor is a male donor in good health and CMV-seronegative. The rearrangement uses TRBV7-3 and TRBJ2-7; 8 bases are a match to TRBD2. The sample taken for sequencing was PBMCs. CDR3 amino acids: CASSRASGTRAYEQYF. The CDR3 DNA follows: TGTGCCAGCAGCCGAGCCTCCGGGACTAGGGCCTACGAGCAGTACTTC.